The rows below give T cell receptor beta chains drawn from one sample of a study of response to subunit inactivated influenza vaccine. In TCRdb, the RT-PCR reads were re-called with MiXCR into one record per CDR3 protein. The table shows about 610,000 distinct CDR3 sequences, with about 15% occurring only once. This material consisted of PBMCs from blood, taken approximately 13 days after vaccination. These receptors came from a man aged 50 to 59 who received an inactivated influenza vaccine. The CDR3 runs from the conserved cysteine through the conserved F or W. Each record gives: D gene, CDR3 length, J gene, V gene, clone size, CDR3 protein, CDR3 DNA. The D gene is left open where the match is weak. The size field is filled for only some rows; it gives once, few, many or a size class.

d_gene: TRBD2
len: 13
j_gene: TRBJ2-4
v_gene: TRBV6-1
abundance: -
CDR3aa: CASSHSGSDIQYF
CDR3nt: TGTGCCAGCAGCCATAGCGGGAGCGACATTCAGTACTTC

d_gene: TRBD1
len: 15
j_gene: TRBJ1-5
v_gene: TRBV6-2/TRBV6-3
abundance: -
CDR3aa: CASSFGQGVVQPQHF
CDR3nt: TGTGCCAGCAGTTTCGGACAGGGGGTGGTTCAGCCCCAGCATTTT

d_gene: TRBD1
len: 16
j_gene: TRBJ2-3
v_gene: TRBV3-1
abundance: -
CDR3aa: CASSPADRGITDTQYF
CDR3nt: TGTGCCAGCAGCCCAGCCGACAGGGGAATCACAGATACGCAGTATTTT

d_gene: -
len: 12
j_gene: TRBJ2-1
v_gene: TRBV12-3/TRBV12-4
abundance: -
CDR3aa: CASSLEGRGQFF
CDR3nt: TGTGCCAGCAGTTTAGAGGGGCGGGGGCAGTTCTTC

d_gene: TRBD1
len: 13
j_gene: TRBJ1-2
v_gene: TRBV12-3/TRBV12-4
abundance: few
CDR3aa: CASRPRQGGGYTF
CDR3nt: TGTGCCAGCAGACCACGACAGGGGGGTGGCTACACCTTC

d_gene: TRBD1
len: 15
j_gene: TRBJ1-5
v_gene: TRBV4-2
abundance: few
CDR3aa: CASSQEPGGVQPQHF
CDR3nt: TGTGCCAGCAGCCAGGAACCAGGGGGCGTTCAGCCCCAGCATTTT

d_gene: -
len: 13
j_gene: TRBJ1-2
v_gene: TRBV20-1
abundance: few
CDR3aa: CSAREGTSNGYTF
CDR3nt: TGCAGTGCTAGAGAGGGTACATCTAATGGCTACACCTTC

d_gene: -
len: 13
j_gene: TRBJ1-1
v_gene: TRBV7-2
abundance: -
CDR3aa: CASSLAFSTEAFF
CDR3nt: TGTGCCAGCAGCTTAGCGTTTAGCACTGAAGCTTTCTTT

d_gene: TRBD1
len: 13
j_gene: TRBJ2-7
v_gene: TRBV27
abundance: many
CDR3aa: CASSHGQGAPQYF
CDR3nt: TGTGCCAGCAGTCACGGACAGGGCGCACCTCAGTACTTC

d_gene: -
len: 13
j_gene: TRBJ1-5
v_gene: TRBV15
abundance: many
CDR3aa: CATSRDLAQPQHF
CDR3nt: TGTGCCACCAGCAGAGATTTGGCTCAGCCCCAGCATTTT

d_gene: -
len: 14
j_gene: TRBJ2-1
v_gene: TRBV20-1
abundance: many
CDR3aa: CSGKGLRGVNEQFF
CDR3nt: TGCAGTGGTAAGGGACTCCGGGGTGTCAATGAGCAGTTCTTC

d_gene: -
len: 16
j_gene: TRBJ2-3
v_gene: TRBV14
abundance: few
CDR3aa: CASSTRRGGWTDTQYF
CDR3nt: TGTGCCAGCAGCACCCGCCGCGGGGGCTGGACAGATACGCAGTATTTT

d_gene: -
len: 12
j_gene: TRBJ1-1
v_gene: TRBV16
abundance: -
CDR3aa: CASSQWGTEAFF
CDR3nt: TGTGCCAGCAGCCAATGGGGGACTGAAGCTTTCTTT

d_gene: TRBD1
len: 15
j_gene: TRBJ1-5
v_gene: TRBV6-2/TRBV6-3
abundance: -
CDR3aa: CASSYARGPGQPQHF
CDR3nt: TGTGCCAGCAGTTACGCCAGGGGGCCTGGTCAGCCCCAGCATTTT

d_gene: -
len: 18
j_gene: TRBJ1-4
v_gene: TRBV6-1
abundance: few
CDR3aa: CASSPRESWGREGEKLFF
CDR3nt: TGTGCCAGCAGCCCACGGGAGAGCTGGGGGCGCGAAGGTGAAAAACTGTTTTTT